This T cell receptor beta chain was identified in a study of tumor T cells in aggressive B-cell lymphoma. CDR3 length: 14 residues. Losses at the gene ends were 0 bases for V and 7 bases for J; bases not matched to a gene: 2. Germline V lookup: CDR1 SGHRS, CDR2 YFSETQ. Some clones are missing from TCRdb's copy, which holds only in-frame ones; the method was immunoSEQ multiplex PCR. The sample shows 8,500 to 14,000 clones, around 89% of them seen only once. The sequence was obtained from an adult with diffuse large B cell lymphoma. The chain couples TRBV5-1 to TRBJ1-1, with TRBD1 matching 11 bases. The material sequenced was tumor tissue. This chain's CDR3 is CASSLEGQGGEAFF. In DNA, the CDR3 is TGCGCCAGCAGCTTGGAGGGACAGGGGGGTGAAGCTTTCTTT.